This T cell receptor beta chain was recorded in a study of blood T cell repertoires in COVID-19. Study context: Acute-phase and convalescent COVID-19 samples originated in the United States, Italy and Spain.

The germline V gene has CDR1 SGDLS and CDR2 YYNGEE. CDR3 length equals 20 residues. Trimming shortened V by 4 bases and J by 4 bases, and 29 bases separated the two germline ends. Authors' analysis steps: The authors estimated nucleated cell counts from reference gene primer amplification. Assay: immunoSEQ multiplex PCR; the TCRdb copy retains only in-frame clones and omits some. The V and J calls and clone size are taken from that table; D and trimming were inferred from the DNA. Of 190,000 or so clones detected, under 85% appear once; the ten largest clones hold roughly 9.2%. This TCR came from a woman of 80 years or more with acute or convalescent COVID-19. The sequenced sample consisted of peripheral blood. V is TRBV9 and J is TRBJ2-2; possible D gene TRBD2, 6 bases. The CDR3 coding sequence is TGTGCCAGCAGCCCTAGGCGGCCCCGTCGAGGGGACTCTTCCACCGGGGAGCTGTTTTTT. Residues: CASSPRRPRRGDSSTGELFF.